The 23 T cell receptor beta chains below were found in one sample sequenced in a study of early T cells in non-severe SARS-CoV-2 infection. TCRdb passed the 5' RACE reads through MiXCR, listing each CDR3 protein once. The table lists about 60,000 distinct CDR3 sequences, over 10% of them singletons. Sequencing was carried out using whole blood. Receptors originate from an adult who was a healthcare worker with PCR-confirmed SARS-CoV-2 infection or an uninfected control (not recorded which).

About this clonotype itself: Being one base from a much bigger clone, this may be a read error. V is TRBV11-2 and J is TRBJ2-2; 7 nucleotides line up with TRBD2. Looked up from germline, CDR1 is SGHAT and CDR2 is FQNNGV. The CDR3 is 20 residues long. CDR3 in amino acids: CASRRPSWGAGRPKTGELFF. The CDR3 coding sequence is TGTGCCAGCAGACGACCCTCGTGGGGAGCGGGGAGGCCGAAAACCGGGGAGCTGTTTTTT.

CDR3 in DNA: TGTGCCAGCAGCTTAGCGAAGGGAGATACGCAGTATTTT. Protein sequence: CASSLAKGDTQYF. The rearrangement joins TRBV7-2 to TRBJ2-3; D is unclear. The CDR3 runs to 13 residues. Looked up from germline, CDR1 is SGHTA and CDR2 is FQGNSA. V shed 0 bases and J shed 5 bases, with 6 bases lying between them.

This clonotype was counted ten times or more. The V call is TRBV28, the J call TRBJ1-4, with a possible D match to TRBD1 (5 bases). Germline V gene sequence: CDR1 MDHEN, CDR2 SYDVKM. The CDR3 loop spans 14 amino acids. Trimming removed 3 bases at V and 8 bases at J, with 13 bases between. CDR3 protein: CASSFGGAEEKLFF. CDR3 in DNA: TGTGCCAGCAGTTTCGGAGGGGCTGAAGAAAAACTGTTTTTT.

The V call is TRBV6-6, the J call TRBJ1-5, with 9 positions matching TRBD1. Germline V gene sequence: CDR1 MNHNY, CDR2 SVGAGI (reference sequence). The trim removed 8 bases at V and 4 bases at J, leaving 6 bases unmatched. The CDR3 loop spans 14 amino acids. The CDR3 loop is CASRGQGKNQPQHF. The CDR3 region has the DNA TGTGCCAGCCGCGGACAGGGGAAAAATCAGCCCCAGCATTTT.

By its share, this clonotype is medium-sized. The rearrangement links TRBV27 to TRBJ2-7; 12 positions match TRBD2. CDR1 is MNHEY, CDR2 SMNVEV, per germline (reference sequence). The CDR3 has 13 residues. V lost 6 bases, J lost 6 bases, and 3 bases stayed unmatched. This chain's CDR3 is CASSPSGRGEQYF. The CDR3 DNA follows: TGTGCCAGCAGCCCTAGCGGGAGGGGCGAGCAGTACTTC.

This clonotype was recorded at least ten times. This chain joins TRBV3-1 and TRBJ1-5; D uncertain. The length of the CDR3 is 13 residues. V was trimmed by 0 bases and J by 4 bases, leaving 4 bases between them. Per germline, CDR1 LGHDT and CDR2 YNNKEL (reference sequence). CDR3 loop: CASSQDLNQPQHF. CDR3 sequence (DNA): TGTGCCAGCAGCCAAGATTTGAATCAGCCCCAGCATTTT.

CDR3 region: CASSQVSGGSEQFF. As DNA, the CDR3 is TGTGCCAGCAGCCAAGTCTCGGGGGGCAGTGAGCAGTTCTTC. The chain carries TRBV3-1 and TRBJ2-1, with D perhaps matching TRBD2 (7 bases). CDR3 length: 14 residues. CDR1 LGHDT and CDR2 YNNKEL come from the germline V gene (reference sequence). Between the trimmed V and J ends, which lost 1 base and 9 bases, there was a span of 13 bases.

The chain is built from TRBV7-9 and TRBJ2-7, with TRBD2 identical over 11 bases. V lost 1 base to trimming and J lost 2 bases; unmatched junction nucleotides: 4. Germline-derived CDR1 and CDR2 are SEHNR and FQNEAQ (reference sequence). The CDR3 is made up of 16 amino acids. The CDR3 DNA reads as TGTGCCAGCAGCTTAGTATCGACTAGCGGGACCTACGAGCAGTACTTC. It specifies CASSLVSTSGTYEQYF.

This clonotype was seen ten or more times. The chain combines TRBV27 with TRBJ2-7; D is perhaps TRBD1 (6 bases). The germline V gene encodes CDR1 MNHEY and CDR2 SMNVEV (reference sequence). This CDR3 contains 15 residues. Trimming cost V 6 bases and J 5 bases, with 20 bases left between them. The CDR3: CASSRSTGRGDEQYF. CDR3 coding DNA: TGTGCCAGCAGCAGAAGTACAGGGCGTGGGGACGAGCAGTACTTC.

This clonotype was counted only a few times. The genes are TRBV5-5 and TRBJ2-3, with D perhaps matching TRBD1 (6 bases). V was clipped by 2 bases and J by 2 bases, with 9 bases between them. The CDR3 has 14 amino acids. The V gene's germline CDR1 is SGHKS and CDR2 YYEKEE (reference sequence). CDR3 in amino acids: CASSFGQTTDTQYF. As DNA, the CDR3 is TGTGCCAGCAGCTTCGGACAGACCACAGATACGCAGTATTTT.

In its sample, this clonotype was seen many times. The CDR3 sequence: CASRPGQGETQYF. The CDR3 DNA reads as TGCGCCAGCAGACCGGGACAGGGAGAGACCCAGTACTTC. The rearrangement uses TRBV10-2 and TRBJ2-5; 9 positions agree with TRBD1. Germline V gene sequence: CDR1 WSHSY, CDR2 SAAADI. The junction had 3 bases not matched to a gene; V was cut back by 6 bases and J by 4 bases. The CDR3 contains 13 residues.

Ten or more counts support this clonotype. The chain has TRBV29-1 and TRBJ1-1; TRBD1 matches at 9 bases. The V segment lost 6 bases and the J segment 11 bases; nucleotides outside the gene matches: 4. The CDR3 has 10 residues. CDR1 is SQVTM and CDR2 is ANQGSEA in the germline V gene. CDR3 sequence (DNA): TGCAGCGTGGGGACAGGGTTGGCTTTCTTT. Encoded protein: CSVGTGLAFF.

DNA of the CDR3: TGTGCCAGCAGTCCCCCCGGGACGCTCCCCGAGCAGTACTTC. Translated: CASSPPGTLPEQYF. The chain has TRBV6-2 or TRBV6-3 and TRBJ2-7; D assignment may be TRBD1 or TRBD2 (5 bases each). V lost 5 bases and J 6 bases, leaving 17 bases between the germline ends. The CDR3 runs 14 residues. Per the germline V gene, CDR1 is MNHEY and CDR2 is SVGEGT.

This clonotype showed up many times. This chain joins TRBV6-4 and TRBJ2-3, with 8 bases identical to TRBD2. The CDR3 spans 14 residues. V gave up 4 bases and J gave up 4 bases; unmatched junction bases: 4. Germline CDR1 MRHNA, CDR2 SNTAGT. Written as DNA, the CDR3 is TGTGCCAGCAGTGCGGGACTAGAGGCAGATACGCAGTATTTT. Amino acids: CASSAGLEADTQYF.

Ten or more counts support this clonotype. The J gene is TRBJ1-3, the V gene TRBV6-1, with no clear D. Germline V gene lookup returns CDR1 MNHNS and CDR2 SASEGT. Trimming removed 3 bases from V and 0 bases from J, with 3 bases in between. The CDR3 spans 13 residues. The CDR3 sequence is CASSESSGNTIYF. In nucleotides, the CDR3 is TGTGCCAGCAGTGAGAGCTCTGGAAACACCATATATTTT.

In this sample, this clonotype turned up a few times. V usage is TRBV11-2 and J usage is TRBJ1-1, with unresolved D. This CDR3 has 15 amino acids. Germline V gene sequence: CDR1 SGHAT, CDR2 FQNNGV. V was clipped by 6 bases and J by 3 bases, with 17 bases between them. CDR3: CASSSLLGFDTEAFF. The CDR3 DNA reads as TGTGCCAGCAGTTCTCTCTTAGGGTTTGACACTGAAGCTTTCTTT.

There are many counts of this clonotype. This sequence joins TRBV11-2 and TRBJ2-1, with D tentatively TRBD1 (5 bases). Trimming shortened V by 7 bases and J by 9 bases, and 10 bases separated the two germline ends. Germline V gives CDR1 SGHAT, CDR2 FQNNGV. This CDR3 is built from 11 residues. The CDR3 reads CASTIGVEQFF. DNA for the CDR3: TGTGCCAGCACAATAGGGGTTGAGCAGTTCTTC. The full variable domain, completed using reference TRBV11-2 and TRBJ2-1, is EAGVAQSPRYKIIEKRQSVAFWCNPISGHATLYWYQQILGQGPKLLIQFQNNGVVDDSQLPKDRFSAERLKGVDSTLKIQPAKLEDSAVYLCASTIGVEQFFGPGTRLTVL.

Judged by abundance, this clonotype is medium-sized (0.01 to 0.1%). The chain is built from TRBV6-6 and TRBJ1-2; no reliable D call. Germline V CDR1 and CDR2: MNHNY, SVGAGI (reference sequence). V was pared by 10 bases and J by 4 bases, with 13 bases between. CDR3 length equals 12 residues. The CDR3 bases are TGTGCCACCCGCGGTGTGGTCTATGGCTACACCTTC. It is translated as CATRGVVYGYTF.

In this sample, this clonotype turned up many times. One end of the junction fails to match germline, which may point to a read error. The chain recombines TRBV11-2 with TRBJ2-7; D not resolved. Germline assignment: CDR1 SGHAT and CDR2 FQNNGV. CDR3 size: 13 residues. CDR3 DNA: TGTGCCAGCAGCTTAGATTTCATCCAGATCCCTTTTTTC. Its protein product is CASSLDFIQIPFF.

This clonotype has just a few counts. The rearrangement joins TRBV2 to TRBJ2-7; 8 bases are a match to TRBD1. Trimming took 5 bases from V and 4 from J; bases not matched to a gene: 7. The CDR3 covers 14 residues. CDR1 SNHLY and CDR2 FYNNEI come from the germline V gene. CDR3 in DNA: TGTGCCAGCAGTTCCGGACAGGGAAATTACGAGCAGTACTTC. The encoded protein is CASSSGQGNYEQYF.

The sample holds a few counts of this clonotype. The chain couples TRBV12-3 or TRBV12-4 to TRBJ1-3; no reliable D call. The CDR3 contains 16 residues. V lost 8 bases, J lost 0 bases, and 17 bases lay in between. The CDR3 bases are TGTGCCAGCGTGGGAGAAGCATGGAGCTCTGGAAACACCATATATTTT. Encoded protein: CASVGEAWSSGNTIYF.

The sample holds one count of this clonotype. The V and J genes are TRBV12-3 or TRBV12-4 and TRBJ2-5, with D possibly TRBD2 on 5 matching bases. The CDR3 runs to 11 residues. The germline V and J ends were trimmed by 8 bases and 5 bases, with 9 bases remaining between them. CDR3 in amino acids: CASSADETQYF. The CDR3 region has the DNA TGTGCCAGCTCAGCGGATGAGACCCAGTACTTC.

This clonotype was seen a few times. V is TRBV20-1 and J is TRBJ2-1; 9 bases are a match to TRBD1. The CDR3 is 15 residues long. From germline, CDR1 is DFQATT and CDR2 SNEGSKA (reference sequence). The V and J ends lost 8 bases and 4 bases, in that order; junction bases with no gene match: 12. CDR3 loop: CSTLRDRERYNEQFF. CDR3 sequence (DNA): TGCAGTACCCTCCGGGACAGGGAAAGGTACAATGAGCAGTTCTTC.